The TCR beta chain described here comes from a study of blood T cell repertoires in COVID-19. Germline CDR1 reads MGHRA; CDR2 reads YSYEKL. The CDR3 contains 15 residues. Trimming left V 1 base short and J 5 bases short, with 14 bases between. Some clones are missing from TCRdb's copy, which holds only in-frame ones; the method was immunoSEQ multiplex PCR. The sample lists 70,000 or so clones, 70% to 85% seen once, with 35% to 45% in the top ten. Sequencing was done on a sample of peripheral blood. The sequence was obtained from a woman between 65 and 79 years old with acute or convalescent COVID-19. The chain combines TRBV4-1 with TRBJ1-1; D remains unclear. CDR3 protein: CASSQAGGRRTEAFF. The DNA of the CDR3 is TGCGCCAGCAGCCAAGCTGGCGGTAGAAGGACTGAAGCTTTCTTT.